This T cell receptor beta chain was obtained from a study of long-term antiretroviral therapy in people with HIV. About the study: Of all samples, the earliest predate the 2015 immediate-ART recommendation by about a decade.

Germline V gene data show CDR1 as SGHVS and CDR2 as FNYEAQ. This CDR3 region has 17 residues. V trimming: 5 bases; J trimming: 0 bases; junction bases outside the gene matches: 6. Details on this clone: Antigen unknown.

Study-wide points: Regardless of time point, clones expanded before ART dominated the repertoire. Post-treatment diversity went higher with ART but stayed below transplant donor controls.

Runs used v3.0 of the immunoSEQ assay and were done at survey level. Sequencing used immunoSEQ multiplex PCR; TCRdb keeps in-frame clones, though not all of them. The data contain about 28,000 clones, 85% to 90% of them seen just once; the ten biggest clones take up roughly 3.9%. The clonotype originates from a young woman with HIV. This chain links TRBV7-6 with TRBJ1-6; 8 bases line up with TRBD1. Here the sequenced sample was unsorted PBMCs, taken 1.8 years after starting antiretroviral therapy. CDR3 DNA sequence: TGTGCCAGCAGCCCAAGGACAGGGAGCTCCTATAATTCACCCCTCCACTTT. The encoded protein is CASSPRTGSSYNSPLHF.